This TCR beta chain was captured by sequencing in a study of T cell responses to AZD1222 COVID-19 vaccine. General study findings and limits: Spike-spanning, vaccine-associated CD4 TCRs were dominant at 160-218 and 743-854.

The sample holds one count of this clone. Its antigen remains unknown. Clones were sequenced by immunoSEQ multiplex PCR, and TCRdb holds only the in-frame ones, with some missing. The sample lists about 150,000 clones, 85% to 95% occurring once. CDR3 length equals 11 residues. V was clipped by 3 bases and J by 5 bases, with 5 bases between them. Germline lookup yields CDR1 DFQATT and CDR2 SNEGSKA (reference sequence). Sample: peripheral blood, taken on day 0 of AZD1222 vaccination. The sequence derives from an adult in good health. The chain carries TRBV20-1 and TRBJ1-3; D is undetermined. CDR3 coding DNA: TGCAGTGCTAGCCTACGAAACACCATATATTTT. Its protein product is CSASLRNTIYF.